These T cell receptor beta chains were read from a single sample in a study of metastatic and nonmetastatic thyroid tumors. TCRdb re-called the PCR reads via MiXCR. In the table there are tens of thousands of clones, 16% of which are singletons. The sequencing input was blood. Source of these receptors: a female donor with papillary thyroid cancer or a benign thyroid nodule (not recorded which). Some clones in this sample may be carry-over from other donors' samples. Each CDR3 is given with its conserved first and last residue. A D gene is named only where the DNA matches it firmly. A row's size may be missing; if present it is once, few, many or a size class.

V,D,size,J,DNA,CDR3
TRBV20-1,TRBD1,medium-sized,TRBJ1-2,TGCAGTGCCTCAACCGACAGGGTCTCCCGCTCTGGCTACACCTTC,CSASTDRVSRSGYTF
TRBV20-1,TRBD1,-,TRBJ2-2,TGCAGTGCGGGACAGGGTCCCCAGGGCTGTGCGAACACCGGGGAGCTGTTTTTT,CSAGQGPQGCANTGELFF
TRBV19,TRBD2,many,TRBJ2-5,TGTGCCAGTAGTACCAATAGCGGGAAGGTTGAGACCCAGTACTTC,CASSTNSGKVETQYF
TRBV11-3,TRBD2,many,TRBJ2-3,TGTGCCAGCAGCTGGGGGACTAGGCCAGATACGCAGTATTTT,CASSWGTRPDTQYF
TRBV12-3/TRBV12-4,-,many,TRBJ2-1,TGTGCCAGCAGTCGACTGGGGGGAGATAATGAGCAGTTCTTC,CASSRLGGDNEQFF
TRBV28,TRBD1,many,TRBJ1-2,TGTGCCAGCCGGGACAGGGGGACTCTAGGGGCTGGCTACACCTTC,CASRDRGTLGAGYTF
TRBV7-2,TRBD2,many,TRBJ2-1,TGTGCCAGCAGCGAGGCGGGACTAGCATTCCATGAGCAGTTCTTC,CASSEAGLAFHEQFF
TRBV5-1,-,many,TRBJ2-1,TGCGCCAGCAGCTCGGGGGGCGTATCCTACAATGAGCAGTTCTTC,CASSSGGVSYNEQFF
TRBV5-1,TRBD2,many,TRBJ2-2,TGCGCCAGCAGAGACATCGGGGAGGGACACACCGGGGAGCTGTTTTTT,CASRDIGEGHTGELFF
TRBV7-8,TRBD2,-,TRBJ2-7,TGCGCCAGCAGCTTAGAGCGGGACTCCTACGAGCAGTACTTC,CASSLERDSYEQYF
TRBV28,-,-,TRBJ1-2,TGTGCCAGCAGCGGGAGGAGCAGGGGACGTAACTATGGCTACACCTTC,CASSGRSRGRNYGYTF
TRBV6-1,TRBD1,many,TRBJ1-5,TGTGCCAGCCGGGGACAGGGAGGCCCCAATCAGCCCCAGCATTTT,CASRGQGGPNQPQHF
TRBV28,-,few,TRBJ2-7,TGTGCCAGCATTCTCCTTGCCTACGAGCAGTACTTC,CASILLAYEQYF
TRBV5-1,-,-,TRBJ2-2,TGCGCCAGCAGCTTGGCGGCTGCGGGTACTGTGGAGCTGTTTTTT,CASSLAAAGTVELFF
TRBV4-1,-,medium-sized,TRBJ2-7,TGCGCCAGCAGCCAATATTCGAAGCAGTACTTC,CASSQYSKQYF
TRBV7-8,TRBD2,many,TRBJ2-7,TGTGCCAGCAGCCTAACGAGCGGGAGGTCCTCCTACGAGCAGTACTTC,CASSLTSGRSSYEQYF
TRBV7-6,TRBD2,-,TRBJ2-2,TGTGCCAGCAGTTCCACTAGCGGGAGTACCGGGGAGCTGTTTTTT,CASSSTSGSTGELFF
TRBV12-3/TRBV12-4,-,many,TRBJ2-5,TGTGCCAGTAGCGCTCGGGGGCGGGAGACCCAGTACTTC,CASSARGRETQYF
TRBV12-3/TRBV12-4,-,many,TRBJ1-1,TGTGCCAGCAGAACCCCGGGGGGAGGCACTGAAGCTTTCTTT,CASRTPGGGTEAFF
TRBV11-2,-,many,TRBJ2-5,TGTGCCAGCAGCTTATCCCTAGGAGGGGGAGAGACCCAGTACTTC,CASSLSLGGGETQYF
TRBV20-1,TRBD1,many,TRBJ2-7,TGCAGTGCCTTCCCAGCCGGGACAGGATACGAGCAGTACTTC,CSAFPAGTGYEQYF
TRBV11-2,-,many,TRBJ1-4,TGTGCCAGCAGCCCACTTTCGACAGGAGGAGAAAAACTGTTTTTT,CASSPLSTGGEKLFF
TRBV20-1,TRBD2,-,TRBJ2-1,TGCAGTGCTAGAGTCTTACTAGCGGGAGTGGCCTACATGGGTGAGCAGTTCTTC,CSARVLLAGVAYMGEQFF
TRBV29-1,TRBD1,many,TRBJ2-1,TGCAGCCCGGCGGGACAGGGTGGGATTGGGCAGTTCTTC,CSPAGQGGIGQFF
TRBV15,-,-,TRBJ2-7,TGTGCCACCAGCAGGGGGGGGGGCCCCTACGATCAGTACTTC,CATSRGGGPYDQYF
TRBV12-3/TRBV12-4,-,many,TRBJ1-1,TGTGCCAGCAGTTTGCGGAAGAACACTGAAGCTTTCTTT,CASSLRKNTEAFF
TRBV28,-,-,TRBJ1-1,TGTGCCAGCATTTCCCCGGGGGGCACCGAAGCTTTCTTT,CASISPGGTEAFF
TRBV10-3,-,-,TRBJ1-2,TGTGCCATCAGTGAGAGTAGGACCCGAGGCTACACCTTC,CAISESRTRGYTF
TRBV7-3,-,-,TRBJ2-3,TGTGCCAGCAGCCCGGGAAACTCGGATACAAAGTATTTT,CASSPGNSDTKYF
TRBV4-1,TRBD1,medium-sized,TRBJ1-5,TGCGCCAGCAGCCAAGGACAGGGAAGCAATCAGCCCCAGCATTTT,CASSQGQGSNQPQHF
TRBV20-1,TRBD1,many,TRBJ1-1,TGCAGTGCTAGGACAGGGGCGAACACTGAAGCTTTCTTT,CSARTGANTEAFF
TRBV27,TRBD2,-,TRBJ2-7,TGTGCCAGCAGTTTGACTAGCAGATACGAGCAGTACTTC,CASSLTSRYEQYF
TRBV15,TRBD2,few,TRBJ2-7,TGTGCCACCAGGTCGGGAGTAGCGGGAGTATACGATCAGTACTTC,CATRSGVAGVYDQYF
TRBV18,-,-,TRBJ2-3,TGTGCCAGCTCCCCTGGACAACCCGGCAGTGATACGCAGTATTTT,CASSPGQPGSDTQYF
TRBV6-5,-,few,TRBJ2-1,TGTGCCAGCAGTAACTTTAACCTCCCGCTAGGCTACAATGAGCAGTTCTTC,CASSNFNLPLGYNEQFF
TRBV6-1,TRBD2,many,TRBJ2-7,TGTGCCAGCAGTTTGGGCGGGAGTATCCACGAGCAGTACTTC,CASSLGGSIHEQYF
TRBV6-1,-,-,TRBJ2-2,TGTGCCAGCAGTGGGTGGGTCACCGGGGAGCTGTTTTTT,CASSGWVTGELFF
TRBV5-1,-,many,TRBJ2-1,TGCGCCAGCAGCTTAGAGGGAGCTCGGAATGAGCAGTTCTTC,CASSLEGARNEQFF
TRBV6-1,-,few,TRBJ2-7,TGTGCCAGCAGGCGGTATGGTGGGGAGGTCGAGCAGTACTTC,CASRRYGGEVEQYF